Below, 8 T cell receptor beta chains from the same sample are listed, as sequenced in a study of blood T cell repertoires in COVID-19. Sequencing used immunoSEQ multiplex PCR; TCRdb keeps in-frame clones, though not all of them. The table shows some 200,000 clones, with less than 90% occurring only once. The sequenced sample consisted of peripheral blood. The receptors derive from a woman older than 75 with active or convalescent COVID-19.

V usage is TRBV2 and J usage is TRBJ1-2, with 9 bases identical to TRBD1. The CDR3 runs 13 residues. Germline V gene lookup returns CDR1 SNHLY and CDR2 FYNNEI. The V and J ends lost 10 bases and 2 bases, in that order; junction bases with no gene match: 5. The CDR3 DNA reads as TGTGCCACTCAGGGACAGGGAAACTATGGCTACACCTTC. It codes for CATQGQGNYGYTF.

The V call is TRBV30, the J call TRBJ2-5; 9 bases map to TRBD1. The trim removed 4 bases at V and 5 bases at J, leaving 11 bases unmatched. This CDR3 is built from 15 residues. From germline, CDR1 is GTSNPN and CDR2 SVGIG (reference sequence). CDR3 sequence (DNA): TGTGCCTGGACCTCAAGAGGACAGGGGTACGAGACCCAGTACTTC. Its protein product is CAWTSRGQGYETQYF.

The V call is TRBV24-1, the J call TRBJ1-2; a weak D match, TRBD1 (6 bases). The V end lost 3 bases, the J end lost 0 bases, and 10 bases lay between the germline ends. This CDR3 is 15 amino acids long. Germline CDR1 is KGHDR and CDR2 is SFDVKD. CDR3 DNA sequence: TGTGCCACCAGTGATCGGGACACCACTAACTATGGCTACACCTTC. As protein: CATSDRDTTNYGYTF.

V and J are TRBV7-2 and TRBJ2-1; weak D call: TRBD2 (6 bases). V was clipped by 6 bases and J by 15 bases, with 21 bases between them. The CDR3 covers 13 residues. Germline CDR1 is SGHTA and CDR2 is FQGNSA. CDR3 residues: CASSSAGTGDPFF. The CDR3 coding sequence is TGTGCCAGCAGTTCCGCCGGGACTGGCGACCCGTTCTTC.

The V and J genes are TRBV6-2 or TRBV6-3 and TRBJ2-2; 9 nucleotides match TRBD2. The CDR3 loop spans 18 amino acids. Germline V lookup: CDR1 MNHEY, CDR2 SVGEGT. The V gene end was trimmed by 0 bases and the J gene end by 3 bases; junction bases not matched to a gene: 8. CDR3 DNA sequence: TGTGCCAGCAGTTACTCCCCGACTAGCGGTACCGACACCGGGGAGCTGTTTTTT. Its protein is CASSYSPTSGTDTGELFF.

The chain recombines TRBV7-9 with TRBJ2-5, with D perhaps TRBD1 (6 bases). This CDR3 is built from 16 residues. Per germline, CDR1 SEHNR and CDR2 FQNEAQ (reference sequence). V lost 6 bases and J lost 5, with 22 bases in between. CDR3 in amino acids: CASSYPGHGARETQYF. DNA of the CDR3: TGTGCCAGCAGTTACCCGGGACATGGGGCGAGGGAGACCCAGTACTTC.

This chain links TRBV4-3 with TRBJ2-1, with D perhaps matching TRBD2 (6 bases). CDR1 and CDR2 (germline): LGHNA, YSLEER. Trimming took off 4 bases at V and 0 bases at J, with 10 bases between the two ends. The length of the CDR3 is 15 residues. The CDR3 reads CASSPRETSYNEQFF. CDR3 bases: TGCGCCAGCAGCCCTCGGGAGACCTCCTACAATGAGCAGTTCTTC.

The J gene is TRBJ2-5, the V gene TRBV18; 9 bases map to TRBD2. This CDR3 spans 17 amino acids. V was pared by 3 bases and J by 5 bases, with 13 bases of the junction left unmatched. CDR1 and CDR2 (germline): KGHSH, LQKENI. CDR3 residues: CASSPFDAGGPRETQYF. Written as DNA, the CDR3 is TGTGCCAGCTCACCGTTTGACGCGGGAGGGCCGCGGGAGACCCAGTACTTC.